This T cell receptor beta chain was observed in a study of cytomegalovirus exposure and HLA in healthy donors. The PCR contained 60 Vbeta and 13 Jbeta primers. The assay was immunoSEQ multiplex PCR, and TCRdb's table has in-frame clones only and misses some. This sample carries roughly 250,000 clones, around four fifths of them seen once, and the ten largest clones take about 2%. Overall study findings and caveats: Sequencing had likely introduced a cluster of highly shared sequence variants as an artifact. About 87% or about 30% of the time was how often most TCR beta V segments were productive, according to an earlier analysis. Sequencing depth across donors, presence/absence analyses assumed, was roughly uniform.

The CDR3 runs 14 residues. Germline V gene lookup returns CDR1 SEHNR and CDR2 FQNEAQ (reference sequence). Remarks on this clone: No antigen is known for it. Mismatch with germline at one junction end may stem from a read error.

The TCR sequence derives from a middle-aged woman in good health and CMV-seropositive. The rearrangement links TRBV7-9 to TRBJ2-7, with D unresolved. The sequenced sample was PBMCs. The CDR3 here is CSSSKSSFDYEQYF. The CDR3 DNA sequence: TGTTCCAGCAGCAAGTCCAGTTTTGACTACGAGCAGTACTTC.